This entry lists 25 T cell receptor beta chains sequenced from one sample in a study of shared clonotypes between healthy human individuals. Libraries were prepared by immunoSEQ multiplex PCR; TCRdb keeps only in-frame clonotypes and omits some of them. Of approximately 640,000 clones listed, about 90% are singletons. The material sequenced was memory CD8+ T cells from PBMCs. Subset reported: CD45RO+ cells pooled with CCR7-negative TemRA cells. Receptors originate from a man aged 18 to 30 in good health. Some clones in this sample may be carry-over from other donors' samples.

The V call is TRBV12-1, the J call TRBJ2-2; the table names TRBD2, a call not compared with the DNA. TRBV12-1 is deemed a pseudogene. The CDR3 runs to 18 residues. The CDR3 DNA sequence: TGTGCCAGCAGCTTCCCGCTCTCTAGCGGGAGATTCGGTGGGGAGCTGTTTTTT. Translation gives CASSFPLSSGRFGGELFF.

V is TRBV30 and J is TRBJ1-2, with a weak D call TRBD1 (5 bases). The CDR3 runs 17 residues. Trimming took off 3 bases at V and 5 bases at J, with 25 bases between the two ends. From germline, CDR1 is GTSNPN and CDR2 SVGIG (reference sequence). Written as DNA, the CDR3 is TGTGCCTGGAGAGCACAAATCAACCGGGACCGCGTATATGGCTACACCTTC. Amino acids: CAWRAQINRDRVYGYTF.

The CDR3 DNA reads TGTGCCAGTGGTTATCAGCCCCAGCATTTT. It is translated as CASGYQPQHF. The V call is TRBV27, the J call TRBJ1-5; D gene uncertain. V lost 9 bases, J lost 5 bases, and 5 bases lay in between. The CDR3 extends over 10 amino acids. The germline V gene encodes CDR1 MNHEY and CDR2 SMNVEV (reference sequence).

The chain is built from TRBV5-8 and TRBJ2-3; D remains unclear. The CDR3 sequence is 12 residues long. Germline CDR1 and CDR2: SGHTS and YDEGEE. Trimming took off 4 bases at V and 14 bases at J, with 17 bases between the two ends. CDR3: CASSLLGRKSYF. CDR3 bases: TGTGCCAGCAGCCTACTGGGCAGGAAATCGTATTTT. Combining the CDR3 with reference TRBV5-8 and TRBJ2-3 gives the whole variable domain EAGVTQSPTHLIKTRGQQATLRCSPISGHTSVYWYQQALGLGLQFLLWYDEGEERNRGNFPPRFSGRQFPNYSSELNVNALELEDSALYLCASSLLGRKSYFGPGTRLTVL.

Worth noting for this clone: A far more abundant clone sits one base away, making this likely a read error. This sample also contains other DNA sequences that code for the same CDR3. The chain employs TRBV2 and TRBJ1-1, with no clear D. The V end lost 3 bases, the J end lost 0 bases, and 11 bases lay between the germline ends. The CDR3 is 15 residues long. CDR1 and CDR2 from the germline V gene are SNHLY and FYNNEI. In nucleotides, the CDR3 is TGTGCCAGCAGTGACACAAAGACGGTGAACACTGAAGCTTTCTTT. Translation: CASSDTKTVNTEAFF.

On this clone itself: It differs at one base from a far larger clone, so likely a read error. The chain carries TRBV30 and TRBJ1-1; TRBD1 might be the D (6 bases). Germline loops: CDR1 GTSNPN, CDR2 SVGIG (reference sequence). The V and J ends lost 5 bases and 0 bases respectively, with 13 bases between them. CDR3 length equals 14 residues. The chain's CDR3 is CAWWNRVVNTEAFF. CDR3 DNA: TGTGCCTGGTGGAACAGGGTCGTGAACACTGAAGCTTTCTTT. The whole variable domain, remainder taken from reference TRBV30 and TRBJ1-1, is SQTIHQWPATLVQPVGSPLSLECTVEGTSNPNLYWYRQAAGRGLQLLFYSVGIGQISSEVPQNLSASRPQDRQFILSSKKLLLSDSGFYLCAWWNRVVNTEAFFGQGTRLTVV.

This clone showed up just a few times. V usage is TRBV11-2 and J usage is TRBJ1-1, with a weak D call TRBD1 (5 bases). V lost 1 base and J 7 bases, leaving 7 bases between the germline ends. The CDR3 runs to 12 residues. CDR1 is SGHAT, CDR2 FQNNGV, per germline. The CDR3 DNA sequence: TGTGCCAGCAGCTTAGGGGGACTTGAAGCTTTCTTT. It is translated as CASSLGGLEAFF.

A word on this clone: Mismatch with germline at one junction end may stem from a read error. Other nucleotide sequences in the sample specify the same CDR3. The chain carries TRBV4-1 and TRBJ1-1; a weak D match, TRBD1 (6 bases). This CDR3 region has 15 residues. The germline gives CDR1 MGHRA, CDR2 YSYEKL. The CDR3 nucleotides are TGCGCCAGCAGCCATACAGGGCTGGGAGACACTGAGGCTTTCTTT. Translation gives CASSHTGLGDTEAFF.

This chain uses TRBV5-1 with TRBJ1-2; a weak D match, TRBD1 (5 bases). Looked up from germline, CDR1 is SGHRS and CDR2 is YFSETQ. V lost 0 bases and J lost 4, with 10 bases in between. CDR3 length: 14 amino acids. CDR3 amino acids: CASSLDLGTYGYTF. CDR3 nucleotides: TGCGCCAGCAGCTTGGATCTGGGGACCTATGGCTACACCTTC.

This chain links TRBV7-9 with TRBJ1-4, with a tentative D call TRBD1 (5 bases). Germline CDR1 is SEHNR and CDR2 is FQNEAQ (reference sequence). V was shortened by 4 bases and J by 12 bases, with 18 bases between the two germline ends. The CDR3 runs to 14 residues. The CDR3 reads CASSYTGPGAELFF. For the CDR3, the DNA is TGTGCCAGCAGCTACACAGGACCGGGTGCGGAACTGTTTTTT.

This clone turned up a few times. This sample includes further DNA sequences coding for the same CDR3. The chain uses TRBV9 and TRBJ2-7; D is possibly TRBD2 (5 bases). The germline V and J ends were trimmed by 0 bases and 0 bases, with 7 bases remaining between them. This CDR3 contains 14 residues. Germline assignment: CDR1 SGDLS and CDR2 YYNGEE. The CDR3 DNA follows: TGTGCCAGCAGCGTAGATGGGAGCTCCTACGAGCAGTACTTC. It encodes CASSVDGSSYEQYF.

The gene calls are TRBV5-6 and TRBJ2-7, with 8 bases aligning to TRBD1. Trimming took 4 bases from V and 2 from J; bases not matched to a gene: 5. This CDR3 spans 14 amino acids. Per the germline V gene, CDR1 is SGHDT and CDR2 is YYEEEE. DNA for the CDR3: TGTGCCAGCAGCCCCGGGACAGGAACCTACGAGCAGTACTTC. Residues: CASSPGTGTYEQYF. Supplemented by reference TRBV5-6 and TRBJ2-7, the full variable domain reads DAGVTQSPTHLIKTRGQQVTLRCSPKSGHDTVSWYQQALGQGPQFIFQYYEEEERQRGNFPDRFSGHQFPNYSSELNVNALLLGDSALYLCASSPGTGTYEQYFGPGTRLTVT.

This clone was observed a single time. The V call is TRBV9, the J call TRBJ2-7; D is possibly TRBD1 (6 bases). Trimming shortened V by 0 bases and J by 2 bases, and 12 bases separated the two germline ends. Per the germline V gene, CDR1 is SGDLS and CDR2 is YYNGEE. This CDR3 has 15 residues. The CDR3 sequence: CASSVGGQSAYEQYF. CDR3 sequence (DNA): TGTGCCAGCAGCGTAGGCGGACAGTCTGCCTACGAGCAGTACTTC.

This clone was seen only once. The chain employs TRBV27 and TRBJ1-1; D might be TRBD1 (6 bases). The CDR3 runs to 14 residues. Germline V gene sequence: CDR1 MNHEY, CDR2 SMNVEV (reference sequence). V lost 5 bases and J lost 3, with 13 bases in between. The CDR3 DNA sequence: TGTGCCAGCAGTGTACTACAGGGAGACACTGAAGCTTTCTTT. Translation: CASSVLQGDTEAFF.

This rearrangement joins TRBV9 to TRBJ2-2, with D tentatively TRBD1 (5 bases). The length of the CDR3 is 16 residues. Trimming removed 0 bases at V and 2 bases at J, with 11 bases between. Germline assignment: CDR1 SGDLS and CDR2 YYNGEE. In DNA form, the CDR3 reads TGTGCCAGCAGCGTAGAATCGACAGTTAACACCGGGGAGCTGTTTTTT. Its protein is CASSVESTVNTGELFF.

The rearrangement uses TRBV19 and TRBJ2-1; 10 bases match TRBD2. Germline V gene lookup returns CDR1 LNHDA and CDR2 SQIVND (reference sequence). V lost 8 bases, J lost 4 bases, and 11 bases stayed unmatched. The CDR3 runs 16 residues. The CDR3 DNA reads as TGTGCCAGTTGCCCTTTGAGCGGGAGGGGATACAATGAGCAGTTCTTC. Its translation: CASCPLSGRGYNEQFF.

The chain has TRBV9 and TRBJ2-4, with D possibly matching TRBD1 (5 bases). V shed 0 bases and J shed 6 bases, with 13 bases lying between them. Germline values: CDR1 SGDLS, CDR2 YYNGEE. The CDR3 covers 15 residues. CDR3 sequence reads: CASSVGQGFGNIQYF. The CDR3 region has the DNA TGTGCCAGCAGCGTAGGGCAGGGCTTTGGAAACATTCAGTACTTC.

Points on this clone: Different DNA sequences within this sample yield the same CDR3. This chain links TRBV27 with TRBJ2-1; D call uncertain. Deletions cut 5 bases from V and 4 bases from J, with 12 bases between. Germline V gives CDR1 MNHEY, CDR2 SMNVEV (reference sequence). The CDR3 runs to 14 residues. The CDR3 DNA reads TGTGCCAGCAGTCCGACGCCCGGATACAATGAGCAGTTCTTC. Its translation: CASSPTPGYNEQFF.

The J gene is TRBJ2-1, the V gene TRBV6-1; D may correspond to TRBD1 or TRBD2 (6 bases each). Germline-derived CDR1 and CDR2 are MNHNS and SASEGT. The V and J ends lost 4 bases and 4 bases respectively, with 11 bases between them. This CDR3 spans 14 amino acids. The CDR3 DNA follows: TGTGCCAGCAGTGGGAGGGGGGATTACAATGAGCAGTTCTTC. Protein product: CASSGRGDYNEQFF.

The rearrangement joins TRBV10-3 to TRBJ1-1; TRBD1 might be the D (6 bases). Per germline, CDR1 ENHRY and CDR2 SYGVKD. V lost 4 bases and J 0 bases, leaving 15 bases between the germline ends. The CDR3 consists of 16 residues. This CDR3 reads CAISVGTRAMNTEAFF. The CDR3 DNA is TGTGCCATCAGTGTCGGGACAAGAGCTATGAACACTGAAGCTTTCTTT.

Here the CDR3 reads CASSEDPTGTGTYEQYF. The CDR3 nucleotides read TGTGCCAGCAGTGAAGACCCCACCGGGACAGGTACCTACGAGCAGTACTTC. The chain links TRBV6-1 to TRBJ2-7, with 8 bases matching TRBD1. Germline V gene data show CDR1 as MNHNS and CDR2 as SASEGT. The V gene end was trimmed by 1 base and the J gene end by 2 bases; junction bases not matched to a gene: 10. The CDR3 extends over 17 amino acids.

In the case of this clone: Other DNA sequences in the same sample also yield this CDR3. The chain combines TRBV9 with TRBJ1-2; a possible D gene is TRBD1 (5 bases). The V gene's germline CDR1 is SGDLS and CDR2 YYNGEE. V lost 4 bases, J lost 4 bases, and 8 bases lay in between. This CDR3 comprises 12 residues. Written as DNA, the CDR3 is TGTGCCAGCAGCCCCACAGGCTATGGCTACACCTTC. Its translation is CASSPTGYGYTF.

The chain carries TRBV28 and TRBJ2-7; 13 nucleotides align to TRBD2. The CDR3 has 14 residues. Germline lookup yields CDR1 MDHEN and CDR2 SYDVKM. V lost 8 bases and J lost 6; bases outside the gene matches: 7. CDR3 bases: TGTGCCAGCCATAGGACTAGCGGGAGTCGCGAGCAGTACTTC. This translates into CASHRTSGSREQYF.

This rearrangement joins TRBV4-1 to TRBJ2-7; perhaps TRBD1 as D (5 bases). V dropped 3 bases and J dropped 3 bases, with 12 bases sitting between them. The CDR3 length is 14 residues. Per the germline V gene, CDR1 is MGHRA and CDR2 is YSYEKL. This chain's CDR3 is CASSQLQDSYEQYF. DNA for the CDR3: TGCGCCAGCAGCCAGTTACAAGACAGCTACGAGCAGTACTTC.

The chain recombines TRBV6-5 with TRBJ1-5, with D perhaps matching TRBD1 (6 bases). The ends were cut back, 5 bases at V and 2 bases at J, with 13 bases in the middle. The CDR3 length is 15 residues. Germline values: CDR1 MNHEY, CDR2 SVGAGI. CDR3 nucleotide sequence: TGTGCCAGCAGTGTTACAGGGATGGGCAATCAGCCCCAGCATTTT. It yields the protein CASSVTGMGNQPQHF.